Each of the 32 T cell receptor beta chains below was sequenced from the same sample in a study of blood T cell repertoires in COVID-19. The method was immunoSEQ multiplex PCR; TCRdb's version includes in-frame clones alone and lacks a portion of them. The table includes some 160,000 clones, approximately 90% detected once. The sequencing sample was made of peripheral blood. These receptors came from a man between 18 and 29 years old with COVID-19, enrolled during active disease.

The genes are TRBV27 and TRBJ2-2, with 7 bases aligning to TRBD1. The CDR3 length is 14 residues. CDR1 and CDR2 from the germline V gene are MNHEY and SMNVEV (reference sequence). V was pared by 3 bases and J by 6 bases, with 4 bases of the junction left unmatched. The DNA of the CDR3 is TGTGCCAGCAGTTTCCGACAGGGCCCCGGGGAGCTGTTTTTT. Translating it yields CASSFRQGPGELFF.

The chain combines TRBV4-1 with TRBJ1-5; TRBD1 is a possible D gene (5 bases). V lost 1 base, J lost 6 bases, and 16 bases lay in between. Looked up from germline, CDR1 is MGHRA and CDR2 is YSYEKL. The CDR3 has 16 residues. CDR3 in DNA: TGCGCCAGCAGCCAAGCTACCGGGACGGGGGGTCAGCCCCAGCATTTT. Translating it yields CASSQATGTGGQPQHF.

The V and J genes are TRBV2 and TRBJ2-7; D not resolved. Trimming removed 3 bases from V and 1 base from J, with 4 bases in between. The CDR3 is 12 residues long. CDR1 is SNHLY, CDR2 FYNNEI, per germline. CDR3 in DNA: TGTGCCAGCAGTGAGCAGTCCTACGAGCAGTACTTC. It translates to CASSEQSYEQYF.

In this sample, this clone turned up a few times. The CDR3: CASSSWGGFTFAGELFF. For the CDR3, the DNA is TGTGCCAGCAGTTCTTGGGGAGGGTTTACGTTTGCCGGGGAGCTGTTTTTT. The chain employs TRBV27 and TRBJ2-2; 7 nucleotides agree with TRBD2. J lost 6 bases, V lost 4 bases, and 14 bases had no gene match. CDR3 length equals 17 residues. CDR1 is MNHEY, CDR2 SMNVEV, per germline (reference sequence).

V gene TRBV6-5 combines with J gene TRBJ2-5; 10 positions agree with TRBD2. The CDR3 has 15 residues. Germline assignment: CDR1 MNHEY and CDR2 SVGAGI. The junction had 6 bases not matched to a gene; V was cut back by 4 bases and J by 4 bases. DNA of the CDR3: TGTGCCAGCAGTTGGAGCGGGAGGGCCGGAGAGACCCAGTACTTC. It is translated as CASSWSGRAGETQYF.

The CDR3: CASSVVGGMSVGTEAFF. CDR3 bases: TGTGCCAGCAGCGTAGTAGGGGGAATGTCCGTAGGGACTGAAGCTTTCTTT. The chain links TRBV9 to TRBJ1-1; tentatively, D is TRBD1 (6 bases). CDR1 and CDR2 from the germline V gene are SGDLS and YYNGEE. CDR3 length: 17 amino acids. V was clipped by 0 bases and J by 5 bases, with 20 bases between them.

The rearrangement links TRBV7-2 to TRBJ2-7; 9 nucleotides match TRBD1. Germline-derived CDR1 and CDR2 are SGHTA and FQGNSA. The CDR3 has 13 amino acids. Trimming took 6 bases from V and 2 from J; bases not matched to a gene: 2. The CDR3, as DNA: TGTGCCAGCAGGCGGACAGGGGCCTACGAGCAGTACTTC. Translating gives CASRRTGAYEQYF.

This rearrangement joins TRBV4-1 to TRBJ1-3; weak D call: TRBD1 (6 bases). CDR1 is MGHRA, CDR2 YSYEKL, per germline. Trimming left V 4 bases short and J 0 bases short, with 19 bases between. The CDR3 is made up of 18 amino acids. The CDR3 sequence is CASSRPGGHRVSGNTIYF. The CDR3, as DNA: TGCGCCAGCAGCCGCCCGGGAGGCCACAGGGTCTCTGGAAACACCATATATTTT.

V is TRBV11-2 and J is TRBJ2-1; 8 bases map to TRBD2. Germline V gene sequence: CDR1 SGHAT, CDR2 FQNNGV. The CDR3 runs 14 residues. The trim removed 5 bases at V and 9 bases at J, leaving 9 bases unmatched. The CDR3 reads CASSVDGRDGEQFF. DNA of the CDR3: TGTGCCAGCAGCGTCGACGGGAGGGACGGTGAGCAGTTCTTC.

The genes are TRBV25-1 and TRBJ1-1, with D unresolved. CDR1 is MGHDK and CDR2 is SYGVNS in the germline V gene. This CDR3 comprises 13 residues. Trimming left V 3 bases short and J 9 bases short, with 14 bases between. CDR3 sequence: CASSDRQGLKAFF. The CDR3 nucleotides are TGTGCCAGCAGTGACAGGCAAGGTTTAAAAGCTTTCTTT.

The rearrangement uses TRBV28 and TRBJ2-7; possibly TRBD2 for D (6 bases). CDR1 and CDR2 (germline): MDHEN, SYDVKM. Deletions cut 5 bases from V and 6 bases from J, with 20 bases between. The CDR3 sequence is 15 residues long. DNA of the CDR3: TGTGCCAGCAGTCTCCCCGCCGGGGGACGGTCCGAGCAGTACTTC. It translates to CASSLPAGGRSEQYF.

V is TRBV11-2 and J is TRBJ2-5; D is undetermined. This CDR3 has 14 amino acids. From germline, CDR1 is SGHAT and CDR2 FQNNGV. V was clipped by 4 bases and J by 0 bases, with 9 bases between them. The CDR3 DNA follows: TGTGCCAGCAGCTACCTCAGATACCAAGAGACCCAGTACTTC. Protein: CASSYLRYQETQYF.

This clone appeared a few times. The J gene is TRBJ2-2, the V gene TRBV28; 7 nucleotides agree with TRBD1. The length of the CDR3 is 14 residues. The germline gives CDR1 MDHEN, CDR2 SYDVKM. J gave up 6 bases and V 0 bases, and 1 base lay outside the gene matches. The CDR3 spells CASSLWQGAGELFF. CDR3 bases: TGTGCCAGCAGTTTATGGCAGGGGGCCGGGGAGCTGTTTTTT.

The J gene is TRBJ2-1, the V gene TRBV7-8, with TRBD1 as a possible D gene (6 bases). CDR3 length: 16 residues. CDR1 SGHVS and CDR2 FQNEAQ come from the germline V gene. Deletions cut 7 bases from V and 0 bases from J, with 16 bases between. The CDR3 region has the DNA TGTGCCAGCACCCCTAAGGGGGTCCTCTCCTACAATGAGCAGTTCTTC. This codes for CASTPKGVLSYNEQFF. Variable domain in full (rest from reference TRBV7-8 and TRBJ2-1): GAGVSQSPRYKVAKRGQDVALRCDPISGHVSLFWYQQALGQGPEFLTYFQNEAQLDKSGLPSDRFFAERPEGSVSTLKIQRTQQEDSAVYLCASTPKGVLSYNEQFFGPGTRLTVL.

The V gene is TRBV29-1, the J gene TRBJ1-2; tentative D call: TRBD1 (6 bases). There are 14 residues in the CDR3. Trimming removed 6 bases at V and 5 bases at J, with 19 bases between. From germline, CDR1 is SQVTM and CDR2 ANQGSEA. For the CDR3, the DNA is TGCAGCGTGGGCGCAAGGGGGACGGGGTATGGCTACACCTTC. Protein sequence: CSVGARGTGYGYTF.

This chain's CDR3 is CASSDPYSRETQYF. CDR3 DNA sequence: TGTGCCAGCAGTGATCCCTACTCGCGAGAGACCCAGTACTTC. The V gene is TRBV25-1, the J gene TRBJ2-5; no reliable D call. V was shortened by 3 bases and J by 4 bases, with 12 bases between the two germline ends. The CDR3 has 14 residues. The V gene's germline CDR1 is MGHDK and CDR2 SYGVNS.

The CDR3 spells CASGIGRETQYF. The CDR3 bases are TGTGCCTCAGGGATCGGTCGAGAGACCCAGTACTTC. The chain recombines TRBV30 with TRBJ2-5, with D tentatively TRBD1 (5 bases). This CDR3 has 12 residues. Trimming stripped 7 bases from V and 4 bases from J, with 13 bases between. The germline V gene encodes CDR1 GTSNPN and CDR2 SVGIG (reference sequence).

The chain employs TRBV7-2 and TRBJ2-1; 7 bases are shared with TRBD1. Germline trimming cut 5 bases from V and 6 bases from J; bases unmatched to any gene: 10. Germline V gives CDR1 SGHTA, CDR2 FQGNSA. The CDR3 has 15 amino acids. This chain's CDR3 is CASSTDGTDTNEQFF. The CDR3 bases are TGTGCCAGCAGCACCGACGGGACAGATACCAATGAGCAGTTCTTC.

The V and J genes are TRBV5-1 and TRBJ2-1; 9 bases fit TRBD2. Germline trimming cut 3 bases from V and 6 bases from J; bases unmatched to any gene: 7. The CDR3 totals 15 residues. Germline V lookup: CDR1 SGHRS, CDR2 YFSETQ. The CDR3 loop reads CASSSGLASPNEQFF. CDR3 coding DNA: TGCGCCAGCAGCTCGGGACTAGCATCACCCAATGAGCAGTTCTTC.

The chain employs TRBV7-9 and TRBJ2-3; TRBD1 aligns across 7 bases. J gave up 5 bases and V 3 bases, and 11 bases lay outside the gene matches. The CDR3 loop spans 16 amino acids. The germline CDR1 and CDR2 sequences are SEHNR and FQNEAQ (reference sequence). CDR3 DNA: TGTGCCAGCAGCTTCTCCAATAAGGGGGCCAAAGATACGCAGTATTTT. It encodes CASSFSNKGAKDTQYF.

The chain carries TRBV5-1 and TRBJ2-7, with TRBD1 identical over 9 bases. V shed 0 bases, J shed 4 bases, and the junction held 5 bases outside the gene matches. The CDR3 totals 15 residues. Germline lookup yields CDR1 SGHRS and CDR2 YFSETQ. CDR3 sequence: CASSLEGTGTYEQYF. The CDR3, as DNA: TGCGCCAGCAGCTTGGAGGGGACAGGGACTTACGAGCAGTACTTC.

This chain connects TRBV18 to TRBJ2-7; tentatively, D is TRBD2 (5 bases). The CDR3 contains 13 residues. Germline-derived CDR1 and CDR2 are KGHSH and LQKENI. Trimming removed 0 bases from V and 4 bases from J, with 7 bases in between. Here the CDR3 DNA reads TGTGCCAGCTCACCACCTCGGGGATACGAGCAGTACTTC. It encodes CASSPPRGYEQYF.

The V and J genes are TRBV3-1 (or the pseudogene TRBV3-2) and TRBJ1-3; TRBD1 matches at 8 bases. Per the germline V gene, CDR1 is LGHDT and CDR2 is YNNKEL (reference sequence). J was trimmed by 5 bases and V by 3 bases; bases with no gene match: 24. The CDR3 length is 21 residues. Here the CDR3 reads CASSQVGTGTFILNGRNTIYF. The CDR3 nucleotides are TGTGCCAGCAGCCAGGTTGGGACAGGTACCTTCATCCTAAACGGGAGAAACACCATATATTTT.

This chain links TRBV19 with TRBJ2-1, with a tentative D call TRBD1 (6 bases). V gave up 10 bases and J gave up 1 base, with 17 bases separating them. The CDR3 spans 15 residues. CDR1 and CDR2 from the germline V gene are LNHDA and SQIVND (reference sequence). DNA of the CDR3: TGTGCCACCTACGGTGGGACACTTTCCTACAATGAGCAGTTCTTC. It codes for CATYGGTLSYNEQFF.

The chain is built from TRBV5-5 and TRBJ1-2; the D is unclear. V was clipped by 0 bases and J by 5 bases, with 11 bases between them. Germline assignment: CDR1 SGHKS and CDR2 YYEKEE (reference sequence). This CDR3 is built from 14 residues. The CDR3 DNA sequence: TGTGCCAGCAGCTTGGAAGAGTGGGCGTATGGCTACACCTTC. Translated: CASSLEEWAYGYTF.

V and J are TRBV28 and TRBJ1-1, with D maybe TRBD1 (5 bases). Trimming shortened V by 4 bases and J by 2 bases, and 14 bases separated the two germline ends. Germline CDR1 MDHEN, CDR2 SYDVKM. This CDR3 contains 15 residues. CDR3 sequence: CASSSPWDSNTEAFF. The CDR3 DNA is TGTGCCAGCAGTTCCCCGTGGGACTCAAACACTGAAGCTTTCTTT.

The gene calls are TRBV11-2 and TRBJ1-3, with TRBD1 matching over 7 bases. The length of the CDR3 is 16 residues. The V gene's germline CDR1 is SGHAT and CDR2 FQNNGV. The J segment lost 4 bases and the V segment lost 5 bases, leaving 11 bases of the junction unmatched. Written as DNA, the CDR3 is TGTGCCAGCAGCGCCCGACAGGGAAAGAGAGGAAACACCATATATTTT. Translation: CASSARQGKRGNTIYF.

V and J are TRBV9 and TRBJ2-1; 7 bases match TRBD2. Germline V lookup: CDR1 SGDLS, CDR2 YYNGEE. CDR3 length: 14 amino acids. After removal of 0 bases from V and 9 bases from J, the junction contained 6 bases not matched to a gene. The CDR3 here is CASSVAGGHSEQFF. The CDR3 coding sequence is TGTGCCAGCAGCGTAGCGGGGGGTCATAGTGAGCAGTTCTTC. The complete variable domain, with remaining parts taken from reference TRBV9 and TRBJ2-1, reads DSGVTQTPKHLITATGQRVTLRCSPRSGDLSVYWYQQSLDQGLQFLIQYYNGEERAKGNILERFSAQQFPDLHSELNLSSLELGDSALYFCASSVAGGHSEQFFGPGTRLTVL.

The chain joins TRBV24-1 to TRBJ2-7; D perhaps matches TRBD1 (5 bases). Germline loops: CDR1 KGHDR, CDR2 SFDVKD. Trimming removed 3 bases at V and 3 bases at J, with 8 bases between. CDR3 length: 13 residues. CDR3 nucleotides: TGTGCCACCAGTGATGGACACCACTACGAGCAGTACTTC. Translated: CATSDGHHYEQYF.

The V and J genes are TRBV29-1 and TRBJ2-7; D gene unclear. The CDR3 spans 13 residues. Germline V gene lookup returns CDR1 SQVTM and CDR2 ANQGSEA. V lost 1 base to trimming and J lost 0 bases, with 7 bases between them. CDR3 sequence: CSVEATNSYEQYF. The CDR3 bases are TGCAGCGTTGAAGCAACTAACTCCTACGAGCAGTACTTC.

This clone was seen only once. The rearrangement links TRBV5-1 to TRBJ2-7; tentatively, D is TRBD1 (5 bases). The CDR3 contains 13 residues. Trimming cost V 0 bases and J 6 bases, with 10 bases left between them. Germline assignment: CDR1 SGHRS and CDR2 YFSETQ. This CDR3 reads CASSLAQGGEQYF. In nucleotides, the CDR3 is TGCGCCAGCAGCTTGGCCCAGGGTGGCGAGCAGTACTTC.

The V gene is TRBV28, the J gene TRBJ2-1, with D maybe TRBD2 (6 bases). The V end was cut by 3 bases, the J end by 8 bases, with 11 bases between. This CDR3 has 13 residues. Germline CDR1 MDHEN, CDR2 SYDVKM. CDR3 amino acids: CASSFRDFDEQFF. Written as DNA, the CDR3 is TGTGCCAGCAGTTTCCGGGACTTTGATGAGCAGTTCTTC.